These 21 T cell receptor beta chains share one sample of origin, sequenced in a study of blood T cell repertoires in COVID-19. Sequencing used immunoSEQ multiplex PCR; TCRdb keeps in-frame clones, though not all of them. Found here are tens of thousands of clones, around nine tenths of them singletons; the top ten hold roughly 4.5%. Sample: peripheral blood. The receptors here all came from a man in his fifties or sixties with COVID-19, enrolled during active disease.

This sequence joins TRBV2 and TRBJ1-4; 7 positions agree with TRBD1. The CDR3 is made up of 18 amino acids. After removal of 4 bases from V and 5 bases from J, the junction contained 16 bases not matched to a gene. Germline CDR1 and CDR2: SNHLY and FYNNEI. The CDR3 is CASSVPRTQGLGNEKLFF. DNA of the CDR3: TGTGCCAGCAGTGTTCCCCGCACACAGGGGCTAGGAAATGAAAAACTGTTTTTT.

The V and J genes are TRBV6-1 and TRBJ2-3, with TRBD2 matching 11 bases. Unmatched junction bases numbered 3, after V lost 3 bases and J lost 4 bases. The CDR3 loop spans 15 amino acids. The germline V gene encodes CDR1 MNHNS and CDR2 SASEGT. The CDR3 protein is CASSELAGGADTQYF. The CDR3 coding sequence is TGTGCCAGCAGTGAGTTAGCGGGGGGGGCAGATACGCAGTATTTT.

This chain joins TRBV27 and TRBJ1-5; D may be TRBD1 (6 bases). V lost 4 bases and J lost 5, with 15 bases in between. This CDR3 contains 15 residues. The germline V gene encodes CDR1 MNHEY and CDR2 SMNVEV (reference sequence). The CDR3 protein is CASSSPPDSHQPQHF. Written as DNA, the CDR3 is TGTGCCAGCAGTTCACCGCCGGACAGCCATCAGCCCCAGCATTTT.

This chain links TRBV7-9 with TRBJ2-7, with a tentative D call TRBD1 (6 bases). Deletions cut 3 bases from V and 6 bases from J, with 15 bases between. Germline CDR1 reads SEHNR; CDR2 reads FQNEAQ (reference sequence). CDR3 length: 14 residues. CDR3 region: CASSFTQGGGEQYF. In DNA, the CDR3 is TGTGCCAGCAGCTTTACACAGGGTGGGGGCGAGCAGTACTTC. Drawing the rest from reference TRBV7-9 and TRBJ2-7, the complete variable domain is DTGVSQNPRHKITKRGQNVTFRCDPISEHNRLYWYRQTLGQGPEFLTYFQNEAQLEKSRLLSDRFSAERPKGSFSTLEIQRTEQGDSAMYLCASSFTQGGGEQYFGPGTRLTVT.

The gene calls are TRBV28 and TRBJ1-2; D is unresolved. Germline CDR1 reads MDHEN; CDR2 reads SYDVKM. The CDR3 length is 12 residues. Trimming removed 2 bases at V and 6 bases at J, with 7 bases between. CDR3 region: CASSLIGDGYTF. Written as DNA, the CDR3 is TGTGCCAGCAGTTTAATAGGAGATGGCTACACCTTC.

The chain recombines TRBV28 with TRBJ2-7; 9 nucleotides match TRBD1. J gave up 2 bases and V 6 bases, and 11 bases lay outside the gene matches. This CDR3 region has 16 residues. Germline CDR1 MDHEN, CDR2 SYDVKM. CDR3 protein: CASRNGVGQGPYEQYF. The CDR3, as DNA: TGTGCCAGCAGGAACGGAGTGGGACAGGGCCCCTACGAGCAGTACTTC.

This clone was seen only once. The V gene is TRBV18, the J gene TRBJ2-6; TRBD1 matches 7 bases. Germline-derived CDR1 and CDR2 are KGHSH and LQKENI. The ends lost 0 bases at V and 2 bases at J; junction bases unmatched: 1. The CDR3 sequence is 16 residues long. This CDR3 reads CASSPPTGAGANVLTF. The DNA of the CDR3 is TGTGCCAGCTCACCACCTACAGGGGCTGGGGCCAACGTCCTGACTTTC. Using reference TRBV18 and TRBJ2-6 for the parts outside the CDR3, the full variable domain is NAGVMQNPRHLVRRRGQEARLRCSPMKGHSHVYWYRQLPEEGLKFMVYLQKENIIDESGMPKERFSAEFPKEGPSILRIQQVVRGDSAAYFCASSPPTGAGANVLTFGAGSRLTVL.

The chain carries TRBV6-5 and TRBJ1-2; D perhaps matches TRBD1 (6 bases). Trimming pared 9 bases from V and 7 bases from J, leaving 24 bases between. This CDR3 comprises 15 residues. Germline-derived CDR1 and CDR2 are MNHEY and SVGAGI. The CDR3 DNA reads TGTGCCAGGAACCAATCAGGGGAAGAAATAAGTGGCTACACCTTC. This translates into CARNQSGEEISGYTF.

V gene TRBV6-5 combines with J gene TRBJ1-5; 8 nucleotides agree with TRBD1. The CDR3 consists of 13 residues. Germline V gene data show CDR1 as MNHEY and CDR2 as SVGAGI. Trimming at V came to 6 bases and at J to 6 bases, leaving 4 bases not matched to a gene. CDR3 protein: CASRPGGGQPQHF. In DNA, the CDR3 is TGTGCCAGCAGACCAGGGGGCGGTCAGCCCCAGCATTTT.

The chain links TRBV2 to TRBJ2-1, with a tentative D call TRBD2 (5 bases). The ends were cut back, 4 bases at V and 10 bases at J, with 11 bases in the middle. Germline V gives CDR1 SNHLY, CDR2 FYNNEI. The CDR3 consists of 12 residues. The CDR3, as DNA: TGTGCCAGCAGTGTGGAGGTGGGAGAGCAGTTCTTC. It translates to CASSVEVGEQFF.

This rearrangement joins TRBV5-1 to TRBJ2-7, with D possibly TRBD2 on 6 matching bases. The length of the CDR3 is 16 residues. V was trimmed by 0 bases and J by 1 base, leaving 14 bases between them. CDR1 and CDR2 from the germline V gene are SGHRS and YFSETQ. In DNA form, the CDR3 reads TGCGCCAGCAGCTTGGCCGGACTACCCAATTCCTACGAGCAGTACTTC. Translating it yields CASSLAGLPNSYEQYF. Looking up the rest from reference TRBV5-1 and TRBJ2-7 gives the full variable domain: KAGVTQTPRYLIKTRGQQVTLSCSPISGHRSVSWYQQTPGQGLQFLFEYFSETQRNKGNFPGRFSGRQFSNSRSEMNVSTLELGDSALYLCASSLAGLPNSYEQYFGPGTRLTVT.

The gene calls are TRBV28 and TRBJ2-7; no clear D. Looked up from germline, CDR1 is MDHEN and CDR2 is SYDVKM. The CDR3 is 13 residues long. The ends were cut back, 10 bases at V and 0 bases at J, with 13 bases in the middle. The CDR3 loop reads CATHRGSSYEQYF. The CDR3 DNA is TGTGCCACCCATCGAGGTAGCTCCTACGAGCAGTACTTC.

J is TRBJ2-3 and V is TRBV2; no clear D gene. The CDR3 spans 16 residues. Germline loops: CDR1 SNHLY, CDR2 FYNNEI. V was clipped by 4 bases and J by 0 bases, with 14 bases between them. In nucleotides, the CDR3 is TGTGCCAGCAGTGTAGACTCGGTTCCTAGCACAGATACGCAGTATTTT. This sequence encodes CASSVDSVPSTDTQYF.

This chain joins TRBV28 and TRBJ2-1; D unresolved. The CDR3 spans 12 residues. V was cut by 2 bases and J by 5 bases, with 4 bases left in between. Germline CDR1 and CDR2: MDHEN and SYDVKM. This CDR3 reads CASSLLDNEQFF. The DNA for the CDR3 is TGTGCCAGCAGTTTACTAGACAATGAGCAGTTCTTC.

This clone was seen once. This chain links TRBV19 with TRBJ2-2; TRBD2 might be the D (5 bases). Per the germline V gene, CDR1 is LNHDA and CDR2 is SQIVND (reference sequence). V lost 3 bases and J lost 6, with 14 bases in between. This CDR3 region has 15 residues. The CDR3 nucleotides read TGTGCCAGTAGTATCGTCGGGAAGTCGGCCGGGGAGCTGTTTTTT. It codes for CASSIVGKSAGELFF.

This clone was counted only a few times. V gene TRBV2 combines with J gene TRBJ2-2, with D hard to call. Trimming cost V 6 bases and J 7 bases, with 15 bases left between them. The CDR3 contains 14 residues. Germline CDR1 reads SNHLY; CDR2 reads FYNNEI. The CDR3 here is CASRGALSVGELFF. CDR3 nucleotide sequence: TGTGCCAGCAGAGGAGCTTTGAGTGTCGGGGAGCTGTTTTTT.

The genes are TRBV4-2 and TRBJ2-5; TRBD2 is a possible D gene (5 bases). CDR3 length: 15 amino acids. V was cut by 1 base and J by 3 bases, with 12 bases left in between. Germline assignment: CDR1 LGHNA and CDR2 YNFKEQ. CDR3 nucleotides: TGTGCCAGCAGCCAAGTACTAGGCGCAAAAGAGACCCAGTACTTC. Translated, it gives CASSQVLGAKETQYF.

This chain connects TRBV11-1 to TRBJ1-1; D not resolved. The CDR3 length is 13 residues. CDR1 and CDR2 from the germline V gene are SGHAT and FQDESV (reference sequence). Between the trimmed V and J ends, which lost 3 bases and 3 bases, there was a span of 8 bases. The CDR3 sequence: CASSFRRDTEAFF. The DNA of the CDR3 is TGTGCCAGCAGCTTTAGGAGGGACACTGAAGCTTTCTTT.

The chain combines TRBV2 with TRBJ2-6; 9 positions match TRBD2. V trimming: 8 bases; J trimming: 1 base; junction bases outside the gene matches: 6. Germline lookup yields CDR1 SNHLY and CDR2 FYNNEI. The CDR3 consists of 16 residues. CDR3 amino acids: CASSASGASGANVLTF. In DNA, the CDR3 is TGTGCCAGCTCAGCTAGCGGGGCATCTGGGGCCAACGTCCTGACTTTC.

This chain links TRBV18 with TRBJ2-3; TRBD1 matches 9 bases. V gave up 6 bases and J gave up 1 base; unmatched junction bases: 8. Germline V gene lookup returns CDR1 KGHSH and CDR2 LQKENI. The CDR3 has 16 residues. The CDR3 loop is CASSRTGGAGTDTQYF. CDR3 in DNA: TGTGCCAGCTCCCGAACAGGGGGCGCGGGCACAGATACGCAGTATTTT.

The V gene is TRBV7-9, the J gene TRBJ2-1, with 10 bases identical to TRBD2. This CDR3 region has 15 residues. V trimming: 6 bases; J trimming: 4 bases; junction bases outside the gene matches: 6. Germline V gene data show CDR1 as SEHNR and CDR2 as FQNEAQ (reference sequence). The CDR3 DNA reads TGTGCCAGCAGTCAACCGGGACTAGCGTACAATGAGCAGTTCTTC. Translated: CASSQPGLAYNEQFF.